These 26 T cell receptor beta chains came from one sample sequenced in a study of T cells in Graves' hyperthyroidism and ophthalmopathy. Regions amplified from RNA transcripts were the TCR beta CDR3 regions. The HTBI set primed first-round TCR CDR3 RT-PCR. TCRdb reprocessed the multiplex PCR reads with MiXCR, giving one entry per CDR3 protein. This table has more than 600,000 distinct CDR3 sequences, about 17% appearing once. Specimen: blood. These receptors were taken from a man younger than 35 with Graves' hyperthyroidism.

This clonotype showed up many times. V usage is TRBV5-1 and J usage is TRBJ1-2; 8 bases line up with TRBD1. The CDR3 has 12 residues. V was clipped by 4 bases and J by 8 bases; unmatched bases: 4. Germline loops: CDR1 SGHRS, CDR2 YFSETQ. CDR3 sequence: CASSADRDGYTF. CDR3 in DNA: TGCGCCAGCAGCGCGGACAGGGACGGCTACACCTTC.

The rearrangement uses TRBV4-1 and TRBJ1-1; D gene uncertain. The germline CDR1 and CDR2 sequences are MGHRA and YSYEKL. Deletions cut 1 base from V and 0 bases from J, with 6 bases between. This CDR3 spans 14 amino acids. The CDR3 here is CASSQVNVNTEAFF. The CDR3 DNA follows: TGCGCCAGCAGCCAAGTAAACGTGAACACTGAAGCTTTCTTT.

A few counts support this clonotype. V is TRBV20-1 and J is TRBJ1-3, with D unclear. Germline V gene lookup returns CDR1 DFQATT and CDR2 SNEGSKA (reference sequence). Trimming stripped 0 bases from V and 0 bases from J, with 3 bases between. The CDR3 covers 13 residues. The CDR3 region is CSARDGSGNTIYF. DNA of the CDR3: TGCAGTGCTAGAGATGGCTCTGGAAACACCATATATTTT.

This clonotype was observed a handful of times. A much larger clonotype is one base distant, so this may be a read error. The CDR3 reads CASSLWDGYTF. CDR3 in DNA: TGTGCCAGCAGTTTATGGGATGGCTACACCTTC. J is TRBJ1-2 and V is TRBV28; unclear D gene. Germline V gives CDR1 MDHEN, CDR2 SYDVKM. The CDR3 totals 11 residues. V was pared by 0 bases and J by 6 bases, with 2 bases between.

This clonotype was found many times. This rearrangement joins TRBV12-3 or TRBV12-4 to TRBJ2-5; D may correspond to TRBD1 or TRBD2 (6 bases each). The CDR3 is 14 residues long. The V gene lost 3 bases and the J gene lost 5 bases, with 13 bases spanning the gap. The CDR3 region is CASSFTGRRETQYF. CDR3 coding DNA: TGTGCCAGCAGTTTTACAGGGAGGAGGGAGACCCAGTACTTC.

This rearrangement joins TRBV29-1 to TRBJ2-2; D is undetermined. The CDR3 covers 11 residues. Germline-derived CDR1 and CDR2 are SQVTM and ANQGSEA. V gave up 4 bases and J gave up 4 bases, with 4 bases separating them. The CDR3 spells CSVVRTGELFF. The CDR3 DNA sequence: TGCAGCGTTGTCCGCACCGGGGAGCTGTTTTTT.

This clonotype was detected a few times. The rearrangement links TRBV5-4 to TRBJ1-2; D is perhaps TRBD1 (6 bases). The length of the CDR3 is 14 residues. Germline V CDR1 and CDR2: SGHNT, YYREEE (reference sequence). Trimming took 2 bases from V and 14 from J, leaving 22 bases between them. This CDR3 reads CASSLPGASELGTF. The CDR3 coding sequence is TGTGCCAGCAGCTTACCAGGGGCGAGCGAACTTGGAACCTTC. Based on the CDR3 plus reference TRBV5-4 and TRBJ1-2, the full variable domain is ETGVTQSPTHLIKTRGQQVTLRCSSQSGHNTVSWYQQALGQGPQFIFQYYREEENGRGNFPPRFSGLQFPNYSSELNVNALELDDSALYLCASSLPGASELGTFGSGTRLTVV.

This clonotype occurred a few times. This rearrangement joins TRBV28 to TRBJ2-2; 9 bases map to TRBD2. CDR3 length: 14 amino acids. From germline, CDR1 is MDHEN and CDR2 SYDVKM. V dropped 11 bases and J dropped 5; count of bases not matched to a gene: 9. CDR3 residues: CAGRTSGPTGELFF. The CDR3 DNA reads TGTGCCGGTCGTACTAGCGGGCCTACCGGGGAGCTGTTTTTT.

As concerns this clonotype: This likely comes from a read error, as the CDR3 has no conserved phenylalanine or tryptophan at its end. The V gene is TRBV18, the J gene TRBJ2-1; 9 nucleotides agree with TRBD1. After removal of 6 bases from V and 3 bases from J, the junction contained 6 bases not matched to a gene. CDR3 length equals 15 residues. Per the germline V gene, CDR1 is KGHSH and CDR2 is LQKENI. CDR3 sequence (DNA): TGTGCCAGCTCCCCCCGGGACAGGGACTACAATGAGCAGTTCTCC. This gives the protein CASSPRDRDYNEQFS.

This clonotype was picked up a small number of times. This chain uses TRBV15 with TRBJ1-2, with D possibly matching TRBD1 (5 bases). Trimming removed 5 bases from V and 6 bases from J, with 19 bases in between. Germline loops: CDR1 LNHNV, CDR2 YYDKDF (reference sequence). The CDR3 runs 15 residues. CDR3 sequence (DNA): TGTGCCACCAGCTCCACGGTGGGGGGGAATAATGGCTACACCTTC. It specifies CATSSTVGGNNGYTF.

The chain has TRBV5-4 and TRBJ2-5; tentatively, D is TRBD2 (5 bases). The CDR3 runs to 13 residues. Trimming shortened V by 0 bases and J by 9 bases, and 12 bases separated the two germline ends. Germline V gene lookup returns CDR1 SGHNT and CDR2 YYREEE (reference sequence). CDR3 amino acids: CASSLAPLGAQYF. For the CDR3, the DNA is TGTGCCAGCAGCTTGGCTCCCCTCGGGGCCCAGTACTTC.

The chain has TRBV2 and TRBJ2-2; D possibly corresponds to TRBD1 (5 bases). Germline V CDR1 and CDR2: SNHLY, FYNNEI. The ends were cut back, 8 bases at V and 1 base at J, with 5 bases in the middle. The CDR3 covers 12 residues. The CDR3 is CASDRNTGELFF. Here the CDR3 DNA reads TGTGCCAGCGACAGGAACACCGGGGAGCTGTTTTTT.

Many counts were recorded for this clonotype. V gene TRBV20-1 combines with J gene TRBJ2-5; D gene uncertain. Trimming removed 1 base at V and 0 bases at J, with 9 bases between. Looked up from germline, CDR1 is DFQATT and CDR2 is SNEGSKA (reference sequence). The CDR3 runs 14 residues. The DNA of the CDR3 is TGCAGTGCTAGAGTACCGCCGTACCAAGAGACCCAGTACTTC. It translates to CSARVPPYQETQYF.

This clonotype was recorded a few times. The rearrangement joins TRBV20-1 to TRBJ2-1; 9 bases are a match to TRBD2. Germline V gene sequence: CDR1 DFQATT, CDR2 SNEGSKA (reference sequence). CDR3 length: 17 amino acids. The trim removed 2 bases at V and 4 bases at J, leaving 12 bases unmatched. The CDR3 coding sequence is TGCAGTGCTAGACTTGGCCCTACTAGCGGGTCTTACAATGAGCAGTTCTTC. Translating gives CSARLGPTSGSYNEQFF.

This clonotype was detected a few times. CDR3 loop: CASSDRTGWETQYF. The DNA of the CDR3 is TGTGCCAGCAGTGACAGGACAGGTTGGGAGACCCAGTACTTC. The chain has TRBV28 and TRBJ2-5, with 7 bases aligning to TRBD1. The CDR3 sequence is 14 residues long. V dropped 5 bases and J dropped 5; count of bases not matched to a gene: 8. Looked up from germline, CDR1 is MDHEN and CDR2 is SYDVKM.

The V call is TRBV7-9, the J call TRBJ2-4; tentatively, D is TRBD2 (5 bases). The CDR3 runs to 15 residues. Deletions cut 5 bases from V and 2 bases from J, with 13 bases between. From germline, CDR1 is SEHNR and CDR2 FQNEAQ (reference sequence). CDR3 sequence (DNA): TGTGCCAGCAGCCCATATCTAGCATCCAAAAACATTCAGTACTTC. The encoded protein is CASSPYLASKNIQYF.

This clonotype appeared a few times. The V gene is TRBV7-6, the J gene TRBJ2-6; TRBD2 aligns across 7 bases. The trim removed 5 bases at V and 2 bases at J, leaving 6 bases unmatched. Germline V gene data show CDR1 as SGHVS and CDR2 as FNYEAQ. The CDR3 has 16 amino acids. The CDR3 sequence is CASSHRLAPGANVLTF. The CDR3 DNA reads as TGTGCCAGCAGCCACCGACTAGCTCCTGGGGCCAACGTCCTGACTTTC.

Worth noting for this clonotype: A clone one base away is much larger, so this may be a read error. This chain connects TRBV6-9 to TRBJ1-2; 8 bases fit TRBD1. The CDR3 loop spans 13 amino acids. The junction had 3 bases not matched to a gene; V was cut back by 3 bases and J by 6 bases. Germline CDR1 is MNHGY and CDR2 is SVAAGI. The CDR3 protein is CASSYRGLDGYTF. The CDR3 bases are TGTGCCAGCAGTTACAGGGGGCTGGATGGCTACACCTTC.

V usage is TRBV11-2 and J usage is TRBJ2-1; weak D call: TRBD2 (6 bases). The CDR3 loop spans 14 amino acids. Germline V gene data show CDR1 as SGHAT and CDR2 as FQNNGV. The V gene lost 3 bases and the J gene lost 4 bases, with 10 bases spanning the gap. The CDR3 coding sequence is TGTGCCAGCAGCTTTACTAGCACGTACAATGAGCAGTTCTTC. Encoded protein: CASSFTSTYNEQFF.

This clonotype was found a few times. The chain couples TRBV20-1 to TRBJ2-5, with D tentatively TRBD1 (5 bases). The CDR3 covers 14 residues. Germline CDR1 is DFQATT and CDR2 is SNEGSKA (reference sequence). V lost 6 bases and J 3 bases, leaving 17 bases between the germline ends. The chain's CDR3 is CSARPGHPEETQYF. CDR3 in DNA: TGCAGTGCCAGACCCGGACACCCGGAAGAGACCCAGTACTTC.

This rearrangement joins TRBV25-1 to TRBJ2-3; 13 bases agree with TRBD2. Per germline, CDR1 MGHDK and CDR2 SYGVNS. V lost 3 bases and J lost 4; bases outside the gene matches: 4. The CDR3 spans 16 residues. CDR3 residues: CASSDGLAGAADTQYF. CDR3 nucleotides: TGTGCCAGCAGTGATGGACTAGCGGGAGCAGCAGATACGCAGTATTTT.

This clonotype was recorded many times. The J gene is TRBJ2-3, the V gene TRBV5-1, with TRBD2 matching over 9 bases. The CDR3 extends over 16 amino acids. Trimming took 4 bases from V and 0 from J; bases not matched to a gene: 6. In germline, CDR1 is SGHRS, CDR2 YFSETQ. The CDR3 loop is CASSLPGTSSTDTQYF. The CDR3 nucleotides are TGCGCCAGCAGCCTCCCCGGGACTAGCAGCACAGATACGCAGTATTTT.

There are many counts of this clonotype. In DNA, the CDR3 is TGTGCCAGCAGCTTAGGGGACGACTACGAGCAGTACTTC. The encoded protein is CASSLGDDYEQYF. The V call is TRBV13, the J call TRBJ2-7; no reliable D call. Germline values: CDR1 PRHDT, CDR2 FYEKMQ (reference sequence). The CDR3 spans 13 residues. The ends were cut back, 0 bases at V and 3 bases at J, with 6 bases in the middle.

The CDR3 coding sequence is TGCAGTGCTAGAGATTACGGGGAGGATAACATTCAGTACTTC. It yields the protein CSARDYGEDNIQYF. The chain employs TRBV20-1 and TRBJ2-4; TRBD2 might be the D (6 bases). Germline V gives CDR1 DFQATT, CDR2 SNEGSKA (reference sequence). This CDR3 is built from 14 residues. Deletions cut 0 bases from V and 7 bases from J, with 13 bases between.

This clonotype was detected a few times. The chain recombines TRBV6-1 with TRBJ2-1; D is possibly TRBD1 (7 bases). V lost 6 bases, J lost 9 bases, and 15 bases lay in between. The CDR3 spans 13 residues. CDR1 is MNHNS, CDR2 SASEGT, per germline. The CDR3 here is CASSQTGEVEQFF. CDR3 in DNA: TGTGCCAGCAGCCAAACAGGGGAGGTTGAGCAGTTCTTC.

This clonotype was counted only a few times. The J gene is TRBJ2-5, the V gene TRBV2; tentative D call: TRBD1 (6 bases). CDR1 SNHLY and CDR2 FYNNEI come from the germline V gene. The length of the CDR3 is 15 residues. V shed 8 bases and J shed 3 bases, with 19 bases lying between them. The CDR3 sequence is CASSPTGSGKETQYF. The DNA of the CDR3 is TGTGCCAGCTCACCCACAGGGTCAGGGAAAGAGACCCAGTACTTC.